These 30 T cell receptor beta chains came from one sample sequenced in a study of control samples from healthy donors and cancer patients. Using immunoSEQ multiplex PCR, the repertoire was profiled, and TCRdb retains in-frame clones only, with some absent. The data hold around 120,000 clones, with around 87% observed a single time. The sample consisted of PBMCs. Source of these receptors: a woman aged 45-65 years with colorectal cancer.

The chain joins TRBV5-4 to TRBJ2-2, with 7 bases lining up with TRBD1. Germline V CDR1 and CDR2: SGHNT, YYREEE (reference sequence). The CDR3 runs to 16 residues. The ends lost 2 bases at V and 0 bases at J; junction bases unmatched: 4. CDR3 sequence: CASSLPGTANTGELFF. The CDR3 coding sequence is TGTGCCAGCAGCTTACCCGGGACAGCGAACACCGGGGAGCTGTTTTTT.

This rearrangement joins TRBV7-3 to TRBJ2-5; either TRBD1 or TRBD2 may fit D (5 bases each). Trimming left V 0 bases short and J 5 bases short, with 13 bases between. The CDR3 extends over 15 amino acids. The germline gives CDR1 SGHTA, CDR2 FQGTGA. The CDR3 reads CASSLTPGATETQYF. CDR3 coding DNA: TGTGCCAGCAGCTTAACCCCCGGGGCGACGGAGACCCAGTACTTC.

The V gene is TRBV5-1, the J gene TRBJ2-3; TRBD1 matches at 8 bases. Germline V CDR1 and CDR2: SGHRS, YFSETQ. The trim removed 0 bases at V and 4 bases at J, leaving 7 bases unmatched. The CDR3 runs 16 residues. The CDR3 DNA reads TGCGCCAGCAGCTTGGGAGGACAGGGAGGCCCAGATACGCAGTATTTT. Residues: CASSLGGQGGPDTQYF. Combining the CDR3 with reference TRBV5-1 and TRBJ2-3 gives the whole variable domain KAGVTQTPRYLIKTRGQQVTLSCSPISGHRSVSWYQQTPGQGLQFLFEYFSETQRNKGNFPGRFSGRQFSNSRSEMNVSTLELGDSALYLCASSLGGQGGPDTQYFGPGTRLTVL.

The chain is built from TRBV10-3 and TRBJ1-1; D may be TRBD1 (5 bases). The germline gives CDR1 ENHRY, CDR2 SYGVKD. The CDR3 is 13 residues long. V lost 6 bases, J lost 0 bases, and 8 bases lay in between. The CDR3 DNA reads TGTGCCATCAGGACAGACATGAACACTGAAGCTTTCTTT. Protein product: CAIRTDMNTEAFF.

V and J are TRBV19 and TRBJ2-1, with D perhaps matching TRBD1 (5 bases). The ends were cut back, 3 bases at V and 7 bases at J, with 13 bases in the middle. The CDR3 covers 14 residues. Germline values: CDR1 LNHDA, CDR2 SQIVND (reference sequence). As DNA, the CDR3 is TGTGCCAGTAGTATGTCGTACAGGCCGAATGAGCAGTTCTTC. It codes for CASSMSYRPNEQFF. Together with reference TRBV19 and TRBJ2-1, the CDR3 gives the full variable domain: DGGITQSPKYLFRKEGQNVTLSCEQNLNHDAMYWYRQDPGQGLRLIYYSQIVNDFQKGDIAEGYSVSREKKESFPLTVTSAQKNPTAFYLCASSMSYRPNEQFFGPGTRLTVL.

The genes are TRBV6-5 and TRBJ2-7, with 10 nucleotides matching TRBD2. V lost 5 bases and J lost 4; bases outside the gene matches: 5. Per the germline V gene, CDR1 is MNHEY and CDR2 is SVGAGI. The CDR3 runs 14 residues. This chain's CDR3 is CASSKLAGLYEQYF. The CDR3, as DNA: TGTGCCAGCAGTAAACTAGCGGGACTATACGAGCAGTACTTC.

This chain uses TRBV7-6 with TRBJ2-1; 7 bases match TRBD1. J was trimmed by 1 base and V by 5 bases; bases with no gene match: 8. There are 16 residues in the CDR3. Germline loops: CDR1 SGHVS, CDR2 FNYEAQ. The CDR3, as DNA: TGTGCCAGCAGCCTTCGAAGGACAGGATCCTACAATGAGCAGTTCTTC. Its protein product is CASSLRRTGSYNEQFF.

CDR3 sequence (DNA): TGTGCCAGTAGTTTCGGACAGTATGGCTACACCTTC. As protein: CASSFGQYGYTF. V usage is TRBV19 and J usage is TRBJ1-2, with D tentatively TRBD1 (6 bases). Trimming cost V 5 bases and J 5 bases, with 9 bases left between them. This CDR3 region has 12 residues. The germline gives CDR1 LNHDA, CDR2 SQIVND (reference sequence).

The chain carries TRBV19 and TRBJ1-1; 9 bases agree with TRBD1. The germline V gene has CDR1 LNHDA and CDR2 SQIVND (reference sequence). J lost 2 bases, V lost 6 bases, and 4 bases had no gene match. The CDR3 contains 14 residues. The CDR3 coding sequence is TGTGCCAGTAGGTTGGGACAGGGTAACACTGAAGCTTTCTTT. This encodes CASRLGQGNTEAFF.

V and J are TRBV5-8 and TRBJ2-2; 9 nucleotides align to TRBD1. The V gene's germline CDR1 is SGHTS and CDR2 YDEGEE. J lost 4 bases, V lost 4 bases, and 8 bases had no gene match. The CDR3 is 16 amino acids. CDR3 protein: CASSGTRDRVTGELFF. The CDR3, as DNA: TGTGCCAGCAGCGGAACCCGGGACAGGGTCACCGGGGAGCTGTTTTTT.

This clone has just one count. V is TRBV21-1 and J is TRBJ1-5; the table's D call, TRBD1, has no DNA check behind it. TRBV21-1 is shown as a pseudogene. CDR3 length: 20 residues. The CDR3 sequence is CASSKEILGTGKEDNQPQHF. The CDR3 DNA reads TGTGCCAGCAGCAAAGAAATATTGGGGACAGGGAAAGAGGACAATCAGCCCCAGCATTTT.

The chain couples TRBV7-3 to TRBJ2-1; D possibly matches TRBD1 or TRBD2 (7 bases each). Trimming took 5 bases from V and 8 from J, leaving 19 bases between them. The germline V gene encodes CDR1 SGHTA and CDR2 FQGTGA. CDR3 size: 15 residues. The CDR3 DNA sequence: TGTGCCAGCAGCCCCCCAGGGGGGGGCCTGGATGAGCAGTTCTTC. Translated, it gives CASSPPGGGLDEQFF.

The chain combines TRBV12-5 with TRBJ2-5; D is ambiguous. Trimming took 3 bases from V and 7 from J, leaving 12 bases between them. The CDR3 runs 13 residues. Germline V gives CDR1 LGHNT, CDR2 FRNRAP. CDR3 protein: CASGFSSTGTQYF. For the CDR3, the DNA is TGTGCTAGTGGTTTTTCAAGCACCGGGACCCAGTACTTC.

The chain is built from TRBV13 and TRBJ1-2; D ambiguous. Germline-derived CDR1 and CDR2 are PRHDT and FYEKMQ (reference sequence). V lost 3 bases and J lost 4, with 6 bases in between. The CDR3 loop spans 12 amino acids. CDR3 coding DNA: TGTGCCAGCAGCTTGAGGGCCTATGGCTACACCTTC. It specifies CASSLRAYGYTF.

The rearrangement links TRBV29-1 to TRBJ1-5; 7 nucleotides match TRBD1. CDR1 is SQVTM, CDR2 ANQGSEA, per germline. Trimming at V came to 4 bases and at J to 5 bases, leaving 14 bases not matched to a gene. This CDR3 contains 16 residues. CDR3: CSVGLAGRGKDQPQHF. CDR3 nucleotide sequence: TGCAGCGTTGGTTTAGCGGGCAGGGGGAAGGATCAGCCCCAGCATTTT.

The chain uses TRBV10-3 and TRBJ1-3; 8 bases fit TRBD1. Germline CDR1 reads ENHRY; CDR2 reads SYGVKD. After removal of 0 bases from V and 0 bases from J, the junction contained 10 bases not matched to a gene. The CDR3 is 19 amino acids. DNA for the CDR3: TGTGCCATCAGTGAGTCGGGGTCCTCAGGGGGCCTCTCTGGAAACACCATATATTTT. The encoded protein is CAISESGSSGGLSGNTIYF.

This rearrangement joins TRBV2 to TRBJ1-5; D ambiguous. The germline V gene has CDR1 SNHLY and CDR2 FYNNEI. The CDR3 runs 15 residues. The V gene lost 4 bases and the J gene lost 1 base, with 11 bases spanning the gap. This CDR3 reads CASSVGRGSNQPQHF. The DNA of the CDR3 is TGTGCCAGCAGTGTCGGGCGTGGCAGCAATCAGCCCCAGCATTTT. Using reference TRBV2 and TRBJ1-5 for the parts outside the CDR3, the full variable domain is EPEVTQTPSHQVTQMGQEVILRCVPISNHLYFYWYRQILGQKVEFLVSFYNNEISEKSEIFDDQFSVERPDGSNFTLKIRSTKLEDSAMYFCASSVGRGSNQPQHFGDGTRLSIL.

The chain joins TRBV15 to TRBJ1-1; 10 positions match TRBD1. With V trimmed by 0 bases and J by 5 bases, 12 bases remained unmatched. Germline V gene sequence: CDR1 LNHNV, CDR2 YYDKDF (reference sequence). This CDR3 is built from 18 residues. The CDR3 bases are TGTGCCACCAGCAGAGATAGAGATCCAGGACAGGGGGAAACTGAAGCTTTCTTT. It encodes CATSRDRDPGQGETEAFF.

V gene TRBV7-8 combines with J gene TRBJ1-1, with TRBD1 as a possible D gene (6 bases). CDR1 is SGHVS, CDR2 FQNEAQ, per germline. Trimming pared 5 bases from V and 4 bases from J, leaving 23 bases between. CDR3 length equals 17 residues. Here the CDR3 reads CASSPRSRGALGTEAFF. The CDR3 nucleotides read TGTGCCAGCAGCCCCCGTTCAAGGGGGGCGTTGGGCACTGAAGCTTTCTTT. The full variable domain, rest sourced from reference TRBV7-8 and TRBJ1-1, is GAGVSQSPRYKVAKRGQDVALRCDPISGHVSLFWYQQALGQGPEFLTYFQNEAQLDKSGLPSDRFFAERPEGSVSTLKIQRTQQEDSAVYLCASSPRSRGALGTEAFFGQGTRLTVV.

The chain employs TRBV4-1 and TRBJ2-5; no clear D. V lost 3 bases and J lost 4, with 15 bases in between. Per the germline V gene, CDR1 is MGHRA and CDR2 is YSYEKL. The CDR3 is 15 residues long. CDR3 amino acids: CASSQFEVGSETQYF. CDR3 in DNA: TGCGCCAGCAGCCAGTTCGAGGTGGGGTCAGAGACCCAGTACTTC.

This chain links TRBV10-3 with TRBJ1-2; unclear D gene. CDR3 length equals 11 residues. Looked up from germline, CDR1 is ENHRY and CDR2 is SYGVKD. Deletions cut 8 bases from V and 6 bases from J, with 10 bases between. CDR3 coding DNA: TGTGCCATCGGGCGAGGAGATGGCTACACCTTC. It yields the protein CAIGRGDGYTF.

This chain links TRBV5-6 with TRBJ1-1; TRBD1 is a possible D gene (5 bases). The CDR3 loop spans 15 amino acids. Trimming stripped 4 bases from V and 3 bases from J, with 16 bases between. Germline V gives CDR1 SGHDT, CDR2 YYEEEE. CDR3 DNA sequence: TGTGCCAGCAGCGTTATAGGGGTCGGGGACACTGAAGCTTTCTTT. Amino acid sequence: CASSVIGVGDTEAFF.

This clone was counted a single time. The chain joins TRBV2 to TRBJ2-6, with 8 bases aligning to TRBD1. The CDR3 consists of 22 residues. CDR1 is SNHLY and CDR2 is FYNNEI in the germline V gene. Trimming at V came to 4 bases and at J to 6 bases, leaving 26 bases not matched to a gene. The DNA for the CDR3 is TGTGCCAGCAGTGGTTCTTCTTCTCTGGGTTGGGGACAGGTGGGACCGGCCAACGTCCTGACTTTC. This gives the protein CASSGSSSLGWGQVGPANVLTF.

The chain carries TRBV10-3 and TRBJ2-7, with TRBD1 matching 12 bases. The germline CDR1 and CDR2 sequences are ENHRY and SYGVKD. The length of the CDR3 is 16 residues. V lost 0 bases to trimming and J lost 7 bases; unmatched junction nucleotides: 7. The CDR3 nucleotides are TGTGCCATCAGTGAGTCCGGGACAGGGGGCTTGGTAGAGCAGTACTTC. As protein: CAISESGTGGLVEQYF.

CDR3 coding DNA: TGTGCCAGTAGTACGACCGGGACAGGAGGAGACCAAGAGACCCAGTACTTC. Protein product: CASSTTGTGGDQETQYF. The chain is built from TRBV19 and TRBJ2-5; TRBD1 agrees at 8 bases. After removal of 4 bases from V and 0 bases from J, the junction contained 10 bases not matched to a gene. The germline CDR1 and CDR2 sequences are LNHDA and SQIVND (reference sequence). This CDR3 is built from 17 residues.

The chain carries TRBV3-1 (or the pseudogene TRBV3-2) and TRBJ2-1, with 13 nucleotides matching TRBD2. Germline V gene sequence: CDR1 LGHDT, CDR2 YNNKEL (reference sequence). This CDR3 region has 15 residues. V dropped 4 bases and J dropped 7; count of bases not matched to a gene: 4. The CDR3 DNA reads TGTGCCAGCAGCCGGACTAGCGGGAGATGGAATGAGCAGTTCTTC. Its translation: CASSRTSGRWNEQFF.

Only one count was recorded for this clone. This chain connects TRBV7-2 to TRBJ2-3, with 16 bases aligning to TRBD2. J was trimmed by 6 bases and V by 8 bases; bases with no gene match: 5. This CDR3 is built from 15 residues. Germline CDR1 reads SGHTA; CDR2 reads FQGNSA. The CDR3, as DNA: TGTGCCAGCGGGACTAGCGGGGGGGCGTGGGATACGCAGTATTTT. It yields the protein CASGTSGGAWDTQYF.

On this clone: One end of the junction is discordant with germline, which a read error may explain. V is TRBV7-7 and J is TRBJ2-5; the D call may be TRBD1 or TRBD2 (6 bases each). Germline V gives CDR1 SSHAT, CDR2 FNYEAQ (reference sequence). The CDR3 sequence is 15 residues long. CDR3 sequence (DNA): TGTGCTAGCAGCTTAGATGGGGGGCCCCAAGAGACCCAGTACTTC. The encoded protein is CASSLDGGPQETQYF. Looking up the rest from reference TRBV7-7 and TRBJ2-5 gives the full variable domain: GAGVSQSPRYKVTKRGQDVTLRCDPISSHATLYWYQQALGQGPEFLTYFNYEAQPDKSGLPSDRFSAERPEGSISTLTIQRTEQRDSAMYRCASSLDGGPQETQYFGPGTRLLVL.

CDR3 protein: CASSTRQGGYGYTF. CDR3 sequence (DNA): TGTGCCAGTAGTACCCGACAGGGGGGCTATGGCTACACCTTC. The genes are TRBV19 and TRBJ1-2; TRBD1 matches at 9 bases. Germline-derived CDR1 and CDR2 are LNHDA and SQIVND (reference sequence). The junction had 4 bases not matched to a gene; V was cut back by 4 bases and J by 4 bases. This CDR3 is built from 14 residues.

CDR3 nucleotides: TGTGCCATCAGTGAGAATGGCTCTGGAAACACCATATATTTT. The encoded protein is CAISENGSGNTIYF. The chain recombines TRBV10-3 with TRBJ1-3; D call uncertain. The CDR3 covers 14 residues. Germline lookup yields CDR1 ENHRY and CDR2 SYGVKD. V was cut by 2 bases and J by 0 bases, with 5 bases left in between.